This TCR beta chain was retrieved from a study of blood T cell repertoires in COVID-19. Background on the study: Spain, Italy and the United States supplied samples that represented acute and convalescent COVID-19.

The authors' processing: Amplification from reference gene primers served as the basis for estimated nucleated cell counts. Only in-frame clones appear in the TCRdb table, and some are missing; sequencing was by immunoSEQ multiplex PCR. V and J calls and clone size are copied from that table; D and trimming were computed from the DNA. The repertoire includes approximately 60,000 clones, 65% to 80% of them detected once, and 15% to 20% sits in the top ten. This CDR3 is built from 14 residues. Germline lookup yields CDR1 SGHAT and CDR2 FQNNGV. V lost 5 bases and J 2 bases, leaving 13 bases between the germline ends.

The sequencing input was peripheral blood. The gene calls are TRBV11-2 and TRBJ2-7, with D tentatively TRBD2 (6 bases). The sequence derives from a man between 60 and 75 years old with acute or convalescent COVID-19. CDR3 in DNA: TGTGCCAGCAGCGCCCGTGGGGGGACCTACGAGCAGTACTTC. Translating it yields CASSARGGTYEQYF. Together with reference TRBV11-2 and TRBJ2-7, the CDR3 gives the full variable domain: EAGVAQSPRYKIIEKRQSVAFWCNPISGHATLYWYQQILGQGPKLLIQFQNNGVVDDSQLPKDRFSAERLKGVDSTLKIQPAKLEDSAVYLCASSARGGTYEQYFGPGTRLTVT.